These 2 T cell receptor beta chains came from one sample sequenced in a study of cytomegalovirus exposure and HLA in healthy donors. PCR was performed using 60 Vbeta and 13 Jbeta primers. Clones were read by immunoSEQ multiplex PCR, and TCRdb kept only the in-frame ones, dropping some. The data show under 150,000 clones, roughly three quarters seen once. The sequenced sample was PBMCs. These receptors were taken from a woman in her forties in good health and CMV-seronegative.

This clone was seen more than once but under ten times. J is TRBJ2-7 and V is TRBV7-2; weak D call: TRBD2 (6 bases). The CDR3 length is 17 residues. The germline V gene has CDR1 SGHTA and CDR2 FQGNSA. The ends were cut back, 4 bases at V and 2 bases at J, with 21 bases in the middle. The CDR3 region has the DNA TGTGCCAGCAGCTCTTGGGCGCGGGGACGACACCCCTACGAGCAGTACTTC. Translation: CASSSWARGRHPYEQYF.

As for this clone: The junction and the germline gene differ at one end; a read error may be behind it. The chain carries TRBV5-1 and TRBJ2-4; 10 bases agree with TRBD1. Germline CDR1 reads SGHRS; CDR2 reads YFSETQ. The CDR3 sequence is 17 residues long. CDR3 region: CASSPSTGGGGKNSQYF. CDR3 bases: TGCGCCAGCAGCCCATCGACAGGGGGCGGTGGCAAAAACAGTCAGTACTTC.